This T cell receptor beta chain was recorded in a study of cytomegalovirus exposure and HLA in healthy donors. Primers included in the PCR were 60 Vbeta and 13 Jbeta primers. TCRdb's copy holds only in-frame clones and misses some; the assay was immunoSEQ multiplex PCR. The sample yields approximately 120,000 clones, 60% to 85% seen once. The sequenced material came from PBMCs. This TCR was sampled from a man aged 50-59 years in good health and CMV-seronegative.

The CDR3 sequence is CASIQRDILRLEAQYF. DNA of the CDR3: TGTGCCAGCATCCAAAGGGATATCTTACGTTTGGAGGCCCAGTACTTC. The chain combines TRBV2 with TRBJ2-5, with D possibly matching TRBD2 (5 bases). Germline V CDR1 and CDR2: SNHLY, FYNNEI. This CDR3 has 16 residues. V shed 7 bases and J shed 9 bases, with 27 bases lying between them. Full variable domain (missing parts from reference TRBV2 and TRBJ2-5): EPEVTQTPSHQVTQMGQEVILRCVPISNHLYFYWYRQILGQKVEFLVSFYNNEISEKSEIFDDQFSVERPDGSNFTLKIRSTKLEDSAMYFCASIQRDILRLEAQYFGPGTRLLVL.